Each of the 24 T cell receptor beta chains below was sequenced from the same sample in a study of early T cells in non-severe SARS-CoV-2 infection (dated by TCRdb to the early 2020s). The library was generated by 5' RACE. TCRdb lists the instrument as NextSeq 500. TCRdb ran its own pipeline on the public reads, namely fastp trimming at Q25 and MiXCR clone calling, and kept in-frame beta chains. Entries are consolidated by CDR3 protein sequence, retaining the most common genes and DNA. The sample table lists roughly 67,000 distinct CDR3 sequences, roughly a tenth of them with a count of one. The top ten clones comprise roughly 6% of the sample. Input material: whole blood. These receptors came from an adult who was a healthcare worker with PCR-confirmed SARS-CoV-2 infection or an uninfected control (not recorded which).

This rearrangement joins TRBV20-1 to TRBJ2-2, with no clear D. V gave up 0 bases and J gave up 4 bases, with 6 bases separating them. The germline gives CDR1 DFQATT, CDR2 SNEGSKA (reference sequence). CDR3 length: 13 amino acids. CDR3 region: CSARDSFTGELFF. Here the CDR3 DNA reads TGCAGTGCTAGAGATTCGTTCACCGGGGAGCTGTTTTTT.

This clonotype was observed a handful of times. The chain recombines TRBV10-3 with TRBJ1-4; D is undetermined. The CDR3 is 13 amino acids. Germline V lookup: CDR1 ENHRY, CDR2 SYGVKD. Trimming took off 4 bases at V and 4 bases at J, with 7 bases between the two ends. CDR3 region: CAISGQVNEKLFF. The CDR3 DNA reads TGTGCCATCAGTGGGCAGGTTAATGAAAAACTGTTTTTT.

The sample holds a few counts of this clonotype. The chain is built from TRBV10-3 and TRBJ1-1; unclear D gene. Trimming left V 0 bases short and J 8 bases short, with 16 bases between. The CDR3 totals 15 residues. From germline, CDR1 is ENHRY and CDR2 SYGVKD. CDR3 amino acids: CAISESGGRDGEAFF. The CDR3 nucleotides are TGTGCCATCAGTGAGTCGGGAGGGAGAGATGGGGAAGCTTTCTTT.

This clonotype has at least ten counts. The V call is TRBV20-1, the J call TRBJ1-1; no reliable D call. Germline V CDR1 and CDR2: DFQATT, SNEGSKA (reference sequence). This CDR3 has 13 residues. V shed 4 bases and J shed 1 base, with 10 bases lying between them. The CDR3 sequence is CSATDTENTEAFF. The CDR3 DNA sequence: TGCAGTGCTACCGATACGGAGAACACTGAAGCTTTCTTT.

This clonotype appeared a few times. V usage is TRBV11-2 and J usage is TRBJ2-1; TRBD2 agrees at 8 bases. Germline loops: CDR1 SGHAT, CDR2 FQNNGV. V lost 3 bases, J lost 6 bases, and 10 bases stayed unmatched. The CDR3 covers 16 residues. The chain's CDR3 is CASSFVSGRGGNEQFF. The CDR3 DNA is TGTGCCAGCAGCTTTGTGAGCGGGAGAGGAGGCAATGAGCAGTTCTTC. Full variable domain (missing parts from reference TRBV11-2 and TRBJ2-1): EAGVAQSPRYKIIEKRQSVAFWCNPISGHATLYWYQQILGQGPKLLIQFQNNGVVDDSQLPKDRFSAERLKGVDSTLKIQPAKLEDSAVYLCASSFVSGRGGNEQFFGPGTRLTVL.

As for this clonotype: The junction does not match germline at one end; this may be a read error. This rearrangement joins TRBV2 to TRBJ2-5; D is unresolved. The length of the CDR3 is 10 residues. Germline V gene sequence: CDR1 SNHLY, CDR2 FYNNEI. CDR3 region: CASSTRTQIF. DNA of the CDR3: TGTGCCAGCAGTACACGAACCCAGATTTTC.

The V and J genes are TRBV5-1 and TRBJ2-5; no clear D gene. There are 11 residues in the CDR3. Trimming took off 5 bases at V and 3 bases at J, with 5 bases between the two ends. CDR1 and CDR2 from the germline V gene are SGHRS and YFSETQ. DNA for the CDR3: TGCGCCAGCAGGTCTGAAGAGACCCAGTACTTC. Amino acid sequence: CASRSEETQYF. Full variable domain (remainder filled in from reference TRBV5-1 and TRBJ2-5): KAGVTQTPRYLIKTRGQQVTLSCSPISGHRSVSWYQQTPGQGLQFLFEYFSETQRNKGNFPGRFSGRQFSNSRSEMNVSTLELGDSALYLCASRSEETQYFGPGTRLLVL.

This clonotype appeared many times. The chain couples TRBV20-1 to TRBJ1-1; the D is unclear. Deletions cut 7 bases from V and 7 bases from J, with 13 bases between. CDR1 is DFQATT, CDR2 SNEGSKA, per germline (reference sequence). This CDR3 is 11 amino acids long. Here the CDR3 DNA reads TGCAGTGACCGGGAAGCAGGTGAAGCTTTCTTT. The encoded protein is CSDREAGEAFF.

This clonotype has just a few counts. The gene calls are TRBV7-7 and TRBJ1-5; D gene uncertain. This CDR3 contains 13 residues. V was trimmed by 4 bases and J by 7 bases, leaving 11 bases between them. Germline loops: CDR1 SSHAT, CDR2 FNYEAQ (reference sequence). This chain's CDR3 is CASSSTAGQPQHF. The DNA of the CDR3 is TGTGCCAGCAGCTCAACCGCTGGGCAGCCCCAGCATTTT.

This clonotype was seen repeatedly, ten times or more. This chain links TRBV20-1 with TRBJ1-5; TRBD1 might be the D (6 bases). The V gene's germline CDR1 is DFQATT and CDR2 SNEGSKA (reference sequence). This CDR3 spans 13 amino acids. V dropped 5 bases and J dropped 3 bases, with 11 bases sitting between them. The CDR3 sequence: CSALRQANQPQHF. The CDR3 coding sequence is TGCAGTGCTCTGCGACAGGCCAATCAGCCCCAGCATTTT.

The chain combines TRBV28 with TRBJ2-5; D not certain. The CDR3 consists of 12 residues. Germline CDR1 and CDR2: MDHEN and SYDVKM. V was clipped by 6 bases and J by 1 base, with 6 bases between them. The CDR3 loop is CASRPGQETQYF. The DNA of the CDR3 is TGTGCCAGCAGGCCAGGCCAAGAGACCCAGTACTTC.

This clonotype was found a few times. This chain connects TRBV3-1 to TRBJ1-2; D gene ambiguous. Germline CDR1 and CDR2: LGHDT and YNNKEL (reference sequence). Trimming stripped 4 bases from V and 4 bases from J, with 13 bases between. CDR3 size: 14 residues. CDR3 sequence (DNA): TGTGCCAGCAGCCCTCTAGACACCCGCTATGGCTACACCTTC. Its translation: CASSPLDTRYGYTF.

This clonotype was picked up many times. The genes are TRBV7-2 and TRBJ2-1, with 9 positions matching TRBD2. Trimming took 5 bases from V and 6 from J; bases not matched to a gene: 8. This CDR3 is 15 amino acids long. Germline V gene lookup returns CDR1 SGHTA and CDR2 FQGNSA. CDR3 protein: CASSVPGLALNEQFF. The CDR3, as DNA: TGTGCCAGCAGCGTACCGGGACTAGCCCTCAATGAGCAGTTCTTC.

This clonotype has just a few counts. This chain's CDR3 is CASSKPAGTSPTNEQFF. Here the CDR3 DNA reads TGTGCCAGCAGCAAGCCTGCCGGGACTAGTCCAACCAATGAGCAGTTCTTC. The rearrangement links TRBV21-1 to TRBJ2-1; the DNA was not compared with TRBD2, the D call given in the table. TRBV21-1 is designated a pseudogene. CDR3 length: 17 amino acids.

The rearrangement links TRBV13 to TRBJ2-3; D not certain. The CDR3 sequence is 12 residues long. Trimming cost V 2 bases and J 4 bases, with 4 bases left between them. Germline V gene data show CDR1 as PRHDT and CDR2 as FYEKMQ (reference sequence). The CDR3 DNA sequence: TGTGCCAGCAGCTTATATGCAGATACGCAGTATTTT. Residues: CASSLYADTQYF.

CDR3 amino acids: CASSSVVRNEQFF. CDR3 DNA: TGTGCCAGCAGCTCAGTAGTTCGGAATGAGCAGTTCTTC. This chain connects TRBV9 to TRBJ2-1; D not certain. Germline loops: CDR1 SGDLS, CDR2 YYNGEE. Trimming cost V 4 bases and J 7 bases, with 12 bases left between them. This CDR3 comprises 13 residues.

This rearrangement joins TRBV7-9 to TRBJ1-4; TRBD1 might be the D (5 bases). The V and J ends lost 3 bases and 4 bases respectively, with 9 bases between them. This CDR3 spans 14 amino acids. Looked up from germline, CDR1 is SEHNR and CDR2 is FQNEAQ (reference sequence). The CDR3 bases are TGTGCCAGCAGCTTGACAGAGATTAATGAAAAACTGTTTTTT. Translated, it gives CASSLTEINEKLFF.

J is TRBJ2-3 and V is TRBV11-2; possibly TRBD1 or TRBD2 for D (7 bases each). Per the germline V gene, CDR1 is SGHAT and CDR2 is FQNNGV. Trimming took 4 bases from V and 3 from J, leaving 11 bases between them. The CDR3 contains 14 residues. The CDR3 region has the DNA TGTGCCAGCAGCTCAGGGGGGGCAACAGATACGCAGTATTTT. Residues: CASSSGGATDTQYF.

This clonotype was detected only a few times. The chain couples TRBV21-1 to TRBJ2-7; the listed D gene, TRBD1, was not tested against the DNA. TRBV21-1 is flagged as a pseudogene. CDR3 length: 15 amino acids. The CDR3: CASSPLGGILYEQYF. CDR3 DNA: TGTGCCAGCAGCCCCCTTGGGGGTATACTCTACGAGCAGTACTTC.

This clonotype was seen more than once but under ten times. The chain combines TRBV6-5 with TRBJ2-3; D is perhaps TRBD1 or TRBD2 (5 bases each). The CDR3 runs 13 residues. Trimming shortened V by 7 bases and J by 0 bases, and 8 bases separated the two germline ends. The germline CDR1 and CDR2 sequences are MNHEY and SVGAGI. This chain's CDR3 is CASKRGSTDTQYF. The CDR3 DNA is TGTGCCAGCAAGAGGGGAAGCACAGATACGCAGTATTTT.

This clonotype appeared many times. The DNA for the CDR3 is TGTGCCAGCAGCCTAAGGGGCAATTCACCCCTCCACTTT. Residues: CASSLRGNSPLHF. V usage is TRBV6-6 and J usage is TRBJ1-6, with a tentative D call TRBD1 (5 bases). The CDR3 is made up of 13 amino acids. V was clipped by 6 bases and J by 7 bases, with 10 bases between them. Germline CDR1 and CDR2: MNHNY and SVGAGI (reference sequence).

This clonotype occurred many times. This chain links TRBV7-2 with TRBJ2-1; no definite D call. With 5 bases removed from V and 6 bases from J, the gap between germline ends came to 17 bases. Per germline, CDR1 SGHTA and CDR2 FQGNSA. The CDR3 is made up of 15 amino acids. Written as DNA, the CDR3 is TGTGCCAGCAGCCCAAGACAAGTAGCCAGCAATGAGCAGTTCTTC. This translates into CASSPRQVASNEQFF.

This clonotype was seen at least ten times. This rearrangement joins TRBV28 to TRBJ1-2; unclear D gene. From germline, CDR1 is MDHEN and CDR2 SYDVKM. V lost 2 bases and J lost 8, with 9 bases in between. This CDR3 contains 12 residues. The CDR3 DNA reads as TGTGCCAGCAGTTTAACGCGGTTGGGCTACACCTTC. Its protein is CASSLTRLGYTF.

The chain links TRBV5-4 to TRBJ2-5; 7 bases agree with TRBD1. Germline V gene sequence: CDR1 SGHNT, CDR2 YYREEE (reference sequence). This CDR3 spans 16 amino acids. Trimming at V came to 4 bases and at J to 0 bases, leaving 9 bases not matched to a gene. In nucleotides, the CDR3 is TGTGCCAGCAGCCCCACGACAGGGTTGGACCAAGAGACCCAGTACTTC. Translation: CASSPTTGLDQETQYF.